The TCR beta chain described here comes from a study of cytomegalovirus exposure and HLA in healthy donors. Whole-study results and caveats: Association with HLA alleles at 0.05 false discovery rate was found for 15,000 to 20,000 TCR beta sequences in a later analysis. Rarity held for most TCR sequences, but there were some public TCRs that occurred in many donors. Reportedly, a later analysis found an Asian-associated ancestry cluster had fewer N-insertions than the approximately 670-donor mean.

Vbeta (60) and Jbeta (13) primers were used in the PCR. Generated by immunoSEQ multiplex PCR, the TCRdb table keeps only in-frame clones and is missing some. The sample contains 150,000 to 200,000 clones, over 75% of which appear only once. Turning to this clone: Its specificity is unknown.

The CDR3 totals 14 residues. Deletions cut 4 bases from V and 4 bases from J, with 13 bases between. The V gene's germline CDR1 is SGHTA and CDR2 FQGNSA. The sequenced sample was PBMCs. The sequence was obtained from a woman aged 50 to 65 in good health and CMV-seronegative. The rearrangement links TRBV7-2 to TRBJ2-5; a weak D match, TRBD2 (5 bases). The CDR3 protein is CASSSRRARETQYF. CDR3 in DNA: TGTGCCAGCAGCTCCCGGCGGGCTAGAGAGACCCAGTACTTC.